This T cell receptor (beta chain) emerged from a study of regulatory T cells in long-lasting Graves disease. This clonotype has just a few counts. Time point of the sample: persistent/refractory GD, antithyroid drugs over 5 years with positive TRAb. Extracted RNA from PBMCs served as the source of the TCR library. Through Arm-PCR of CDR3 regions and iRepertoire HTBI primers, TCR beta libraries were built. MiXCR, applied by TCRdb to the multiplex PCR reads, yields one record per CDR3 protein. The repertoire holds around 500,000 distinct CDR3 sequences, with less than 25% as singletons. The input for sequencing was peripheral blood mononuclear cells (PBMCs), taken when the disease was refractory, from a patient treated with antithyroid drugs. This TCR derives from a female donor with Graves disease.

CDR3 residues: CASNFDRAAFF. CDR3 bases: TGTGCCAGCAATTTCGACAGGGCGGCTTTCTTT. The chain uses TRBV6-2 or TRBV6-3 and TRBJ1-1, with TRBD1 matching 7 bases. After removal of 7 bases from V and 11 bases from J, the junction contained 7 bases not matched to a gene. The CDR3 is 11 residues long. Germline assignment: CDR1 MNHEY and CDR2 SVGEGT.